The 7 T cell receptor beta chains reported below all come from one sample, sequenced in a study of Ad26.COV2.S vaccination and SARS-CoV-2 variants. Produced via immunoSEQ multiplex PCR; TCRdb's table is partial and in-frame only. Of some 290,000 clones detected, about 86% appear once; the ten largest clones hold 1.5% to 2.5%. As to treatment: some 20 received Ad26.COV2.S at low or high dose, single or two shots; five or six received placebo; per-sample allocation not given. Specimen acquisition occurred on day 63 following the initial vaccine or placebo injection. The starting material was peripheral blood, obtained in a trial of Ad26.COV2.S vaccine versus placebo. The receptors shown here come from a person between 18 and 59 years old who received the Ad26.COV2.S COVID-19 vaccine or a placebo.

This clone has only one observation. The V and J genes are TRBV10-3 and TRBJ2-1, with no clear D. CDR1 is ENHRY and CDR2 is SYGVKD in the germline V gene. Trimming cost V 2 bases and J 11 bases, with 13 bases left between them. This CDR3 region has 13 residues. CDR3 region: CAISEEREFKQFF. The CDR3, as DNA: TGTGCCATCAGTGAGGAGCGAGAATTTAAGCAGTTCTTC.

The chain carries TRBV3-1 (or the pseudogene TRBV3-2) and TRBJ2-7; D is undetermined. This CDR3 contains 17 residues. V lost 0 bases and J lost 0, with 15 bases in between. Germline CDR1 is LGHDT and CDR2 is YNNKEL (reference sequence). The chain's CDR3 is CASSQDRIGSSSYEQYF. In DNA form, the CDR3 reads TGTGCCAGCAGCCAAGATCGGATCGGGTCAAGCTCCTACGAGCAGTACTTC.

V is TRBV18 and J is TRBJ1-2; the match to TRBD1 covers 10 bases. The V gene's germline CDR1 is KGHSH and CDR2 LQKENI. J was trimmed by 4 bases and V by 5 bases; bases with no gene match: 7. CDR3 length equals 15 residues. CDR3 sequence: CASSAGTGALYGYTF. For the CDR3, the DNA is TGTGCCAGCTCAGCAGGGACAGGGGCCCTCTATGGCTACACCTTC.

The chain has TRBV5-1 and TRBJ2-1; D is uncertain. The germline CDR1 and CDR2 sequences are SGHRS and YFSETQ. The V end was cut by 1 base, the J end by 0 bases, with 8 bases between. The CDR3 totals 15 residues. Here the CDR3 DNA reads TGCGCCAGCAGCTTGACGGAGAACTCCTACAATGAGCAGTTCTTC. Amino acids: CASSLTENSYNEQFF.

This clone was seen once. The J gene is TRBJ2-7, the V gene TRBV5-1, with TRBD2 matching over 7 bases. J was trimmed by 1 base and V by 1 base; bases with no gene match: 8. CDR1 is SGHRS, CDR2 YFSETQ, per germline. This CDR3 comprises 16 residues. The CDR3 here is CASSLRGGSWSYEQYF. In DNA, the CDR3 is TGCGCCAGCAGCTTGAGGGGAGGGTCGTGGTCCTACGAGCAGTACTTC.

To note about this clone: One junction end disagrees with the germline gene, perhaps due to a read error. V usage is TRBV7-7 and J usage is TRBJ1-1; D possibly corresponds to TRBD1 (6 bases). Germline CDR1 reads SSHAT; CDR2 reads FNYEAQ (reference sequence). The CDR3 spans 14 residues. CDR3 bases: TGTGCTAGCAGCCCAGGAACAGGGTCTTGGGAAGCTTTCTTT. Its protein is CASSPGTGSWEAFF. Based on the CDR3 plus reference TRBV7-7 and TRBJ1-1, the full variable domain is GAGVSQSPRYKVTKRGQDVTLRCDPISSHATLYWYQQALGQGPEFLTYFNYEAQPDKSGLPSDRFSAERPEGSISTLTIQRTEQRDSAMYRCASSPGTGSWEAFFGQGTRLTVV.

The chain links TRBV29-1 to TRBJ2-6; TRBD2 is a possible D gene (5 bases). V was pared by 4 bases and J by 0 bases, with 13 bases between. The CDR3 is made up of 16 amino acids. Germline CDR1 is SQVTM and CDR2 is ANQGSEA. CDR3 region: CSVGSGGGSGANVLTF. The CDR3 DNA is TGCAGCGTTGGTTCCGGTGGAGGCTCTGGGGCCAACGTCCTGACTTTC.